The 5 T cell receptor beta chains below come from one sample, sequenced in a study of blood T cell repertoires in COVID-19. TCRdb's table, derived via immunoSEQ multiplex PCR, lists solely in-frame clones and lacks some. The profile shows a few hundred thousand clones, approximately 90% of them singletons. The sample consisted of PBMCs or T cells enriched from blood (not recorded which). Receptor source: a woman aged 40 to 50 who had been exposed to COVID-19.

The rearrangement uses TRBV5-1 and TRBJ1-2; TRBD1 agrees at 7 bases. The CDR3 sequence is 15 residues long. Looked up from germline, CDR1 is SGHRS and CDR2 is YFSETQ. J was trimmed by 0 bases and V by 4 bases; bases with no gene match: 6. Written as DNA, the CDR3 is TGCGCCAGCAGCCCGGGACAGAAAACTAACTATGGCTACACCTTC. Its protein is CASSPGQKTNYGYTF.

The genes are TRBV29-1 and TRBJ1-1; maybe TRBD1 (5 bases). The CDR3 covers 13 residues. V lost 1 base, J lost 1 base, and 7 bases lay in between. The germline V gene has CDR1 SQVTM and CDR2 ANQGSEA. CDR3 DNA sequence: TGCAGCGTTGAAGTGGGGCAGAACACTGAAGCTTTCTTT. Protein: CSVEVGQNTEAFF. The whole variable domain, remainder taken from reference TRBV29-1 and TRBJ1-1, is SAVISQKPSRDICQRGTSLTIQCQVDSQVTMMFWYRQQPGQSLTLIATANQGSEATYESGFVIDKFPISRPNLTFSTLTVSNMSPEDSSIYLCSVEVGQNTEAFFGQGTRLTVV.

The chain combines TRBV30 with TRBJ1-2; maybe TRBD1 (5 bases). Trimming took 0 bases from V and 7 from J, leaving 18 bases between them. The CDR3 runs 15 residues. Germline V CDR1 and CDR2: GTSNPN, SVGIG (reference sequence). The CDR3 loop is CAWSVLSVARAGYTF. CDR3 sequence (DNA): TGTGCCTGGAGTGTACTTTCGGTAGCCAGGGCTGGCTACACCTTC.

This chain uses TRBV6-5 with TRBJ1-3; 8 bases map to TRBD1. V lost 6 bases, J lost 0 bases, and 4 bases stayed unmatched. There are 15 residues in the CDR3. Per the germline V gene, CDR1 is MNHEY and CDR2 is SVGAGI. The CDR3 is CASRGTGYSGNTIYF. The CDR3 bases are TGTGCCAGCAGGGGGACAGGCTACTCTGGAAACACCATATATTTT.

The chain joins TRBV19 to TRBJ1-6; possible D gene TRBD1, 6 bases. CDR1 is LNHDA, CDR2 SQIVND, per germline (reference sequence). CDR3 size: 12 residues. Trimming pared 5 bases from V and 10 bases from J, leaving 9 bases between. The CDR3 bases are TGTGCCAGTAGTGGGGACACATCACCCCTCCACTTT. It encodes CASSGDTSPLHF.